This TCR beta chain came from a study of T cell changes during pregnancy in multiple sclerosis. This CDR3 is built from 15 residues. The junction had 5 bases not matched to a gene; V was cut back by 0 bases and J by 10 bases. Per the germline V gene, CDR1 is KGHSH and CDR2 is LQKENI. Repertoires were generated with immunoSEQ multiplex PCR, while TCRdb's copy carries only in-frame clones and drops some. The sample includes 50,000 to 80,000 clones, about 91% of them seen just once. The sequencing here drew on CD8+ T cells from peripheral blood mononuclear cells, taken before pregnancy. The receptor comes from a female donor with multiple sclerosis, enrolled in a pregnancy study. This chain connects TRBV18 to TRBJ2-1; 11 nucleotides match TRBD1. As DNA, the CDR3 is TGTGCCAGCTCACCACCGGACAGGGGGCGGGAGGAGCAGTTCTTC. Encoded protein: CASSPPDRGREEQFF.